The 3 T cell receptor beta chains in this list originate from one sample, sequenced in a study of T-cell memory formation after mild COVID-19. Using its own MiXCR run on the 5' RACE reads, TCRdb lists one record per CDR3 protein. The profile shows 150,000 or so distinct CDR3 sequences, about 9.9% of them singletons. Sequencing was performed on PBMCs or a T cell subset sorted from them (not recorded which). The source is a man between 18 and 35 years old who had mild COVID-19 (a few samples of this study predate the infection). Cell type and time point are not known.

This clonotype was detected ten times or more. The rearrangement links TRBV7-2 to TRBJ1-4; 11 positions agree with TRBD1. Germline CDR1 SGHTA, CDR2 FQGNSA. This CDR3 has 14 amino acids. The junction had 2 bases not matched to a gene; V was cut back by 5 bases and J by 6 bases. CDR3 DNA sequence: TGTGCCAGCAGCGTGGGACAGGGGGATGAAAAACTGTTTTTT. It is translated as CASSVGQGDEKLFF.

This clonotype has only a few counts. The chain has TRBV6-6 and TRBJ2-4; a possible D gene is TRBD2 (5 bases). V was pared by 4 bases and J by 8 bases, with 15 bases between. This CDR3 is built from 14 residues. CDR1 MNHNY and CDR2 SVGAGI come from the germline V gene (reference sequence). CDR3 DNA sequence: TGTGCCAGCAGTTCCTGGACTCCCCGGGACATTCAGTACTTC. It codes for CASSSWTPRDIQYF.

The V call is TRBV12-3 or TRBV12-4, the J call TRBJ2-7, with a weak D call TRBD2 (6 bases). The V end lost 5 bases, the J end lost 1 base, and 9 bases lay between the germline ends. This CDR3 is built from 13 residues. CDR3 sequence (DNA): TGTGCCAGCAGTCCCGGGACTTCCTACGAGCAGTACTTC. It specifies CASSPGTSYEQYF.